This T cell receptor (beta chain) is drawn from a study of human T cells and chemical hapten exposure (dated by TCRdb to the early 2020s). Background on the whole study: Libraries were pooled for sequencing, and per-sample TCR yields varied mainly because of small differences in library volumes within the pool. This study followed changes in the peripheral blood TCR repertoire in vivo during primary and secondary sensitization of alopecia patients to the hapten diphenylcyclopropenone (DPC). The research as a whole found: After repeated subsampling, changes were observed in the strength of the expansion versus patch-test correlation and in the threshold at which the correlation became significant. DPC sensitization did not change how many TCRs were above 1 in 1000 frequency, and no evidence was found of alterations in global repertoire structure.

During library preparation, unique molecular identifiers were attached to individual cDNA molecules so that TCRs could be counted quantitatively and reproducibly. Both TCR alpha and TCR beta chains were sequenced from each blood RNA sample. In the original analysis: Samples had a median of about 90,000 TCRs, with a range from 23,224 to 690,600. The Decombinator software suite was used to annotate the V, J and CDR3 of the TCR reads. To make PS versus PT1 abundance plots, every sample was subsampled to the same number of TCRs (28,000). Expanded TCRs were defined as absent before sensitization and observed at least eight times at the 2-week time point. TCRdb's own reprocessing of the public reads used fastp at Q25 and MiXCR and kept productive beta chains. Rows are unified per CDR3 protein, each entry keeping the most common DNA and genes. In this record, the V and J calls reflect TCRdb's handling and not the investigators' own analysis. The sample records more than 100,000 distinct CDR3 sequences, over 7% of which are singletons. In total, the top ten clones hold about 1.4% of the sample.

Comments on this clonotype: Its antigen is still unknown. No much larger clonotype is one base removed from it; base qualities were not supplied.

Total RNA was extracted from unfractionated whole blood that had been collected in Tempus Blood RNA tubes. About 5 healthy volunteers served as TCR sequencing controls and were bled at day 0, 2 weeks and 6 weeks. The sample taken for sequencing was whole blood. The receptor was isolated from a human donor in good health. Some clones in this sample may be carry-over from other donors' samples. Donor details come from another sample of the same person, matched by shared clones.

The bases read TGTGCCAGCATCTCTCCGAGGATACCAAAGAAGTACTTC. Its amino acids are CASISPRIPKKYF. The sequence is built from TRBV11-2 and TRBJ2-7, with no D gene named confidently. V gives up 7 bases and J gives up 11 bases, and the segment between their germline ends measures 21 bases. The CDR3 runs 13 amino acids, cysteine and phenylalanine included. The read is trimmed to its CDR3 DNA, 39 bases read in frame from base 1. Reading the germline V gene gives CDR1 SGHAT and CDR2 FQNNGV.